This is a list of T cell receptor beta chains from one sample in a study of cytomegalovirus exposure and HLA in healthy donors. Measured with immunoSEQ multiplex PCR; TCRdb has only the in-frame clones, and not every one. The repertoire holds more than 150,000 clones, 76% seen once, with around 1.5% in the top ten. Input material: PBMCs. The receptors shown here come from a man aged 18-30 years in good health and CMV-seronegative. CDR3s include the opening cysteine and the closing phenylalanine or tryptophan. D genes are given only for firm matches. The size field is filled for only some rows; it gives once, few, many or a size class.

>NA|TRBJ2-3|TRBV28|NA
CASSSGHTDTQYF
TGTGCCAGCAGTAGCGGGCACACAGATACGCAGTATTTT
>TRBD1|TRBJ2-2|TRBV7-2|NA
CASSPGGASKRGELFF
TGTGCCAGCAGCCCAGGGGGAGCCAGTAAACGGGGGGAGCTGTTTTTT
>NA|TRBJ2-7|TRBV6-6|NA
CASTTPDTASYEQYF
TGTGCCAGCACTACCCCGGACACTGCATCCTACGAGCAGTACTTC
>NA|TRBJ1-1|TRBV18|NA
CASSTDRNTEAFF
TGTGCCAGCTCAACTGACAGGAACACTGAAGCTTTCTTT
>NA|TRBJ1-4|TRBV6-6|few
CASSYSGGDEKLFF
TGTGCCAGCAGTTACTCAGGCGGGGATGAAAAACTGTTTTTT
>NA|TRBJ1-1|TRBV19|NA
CASSIDRGNEAFF
TGTGCCAGTAGTATAGATCGCGGGAATGAAGCTTTCTTT
>NA|TRBJ2-7|TRBV19|NA
CAHTPRYEQYF
TGTGCCCATACCCCTAGATACGAGCAGTACTTC
>TRBD2|TRBJ2-7|TRBV9|NA
CASSPIAGGSYEQYF
TGTGCCAGCAGCCCGATAGCGGGAGGCTCCTACGAGCAGTACTTC
>TRBD2|TRBJ2-1|TRBV5-1|NA
CASSTRAGGDSYNEQFF
TGCGCCAGCAGCACTAGAGCGGGAGGGGACTCCTACAATGAGCAGTTCTTC
>NA|TRBJ1-2|TRBV10-2|NA
CASSEPGKAGYGYTF
TGCGCCAGCAGTGAGCCAGGAAAGGCGGGCTATGGCTACACCTTC
>TRBD2|TRBJ2-2|TRBV30|NA
CAWSWSGGTGELFF
TGTGCCTGGAGTTGGTCCGGGGGGACCGGGGAGCTGTTTTTT
>NA|TRBJ1-5|TRBV28|NA
CASTPQNSNQPQHF
TGTGCCAGCACGCCACAGAATAGCAATCAGCCCCAGCATTTT
>NA|TRBJ2-7|TRBV28|NA
CASSLYRGASYEQYF
TGTGCCAGCAGTTTATACCGGGGTGCCTCCTACGAGCAGTACTTC
>TRBD1|TRBJ1-1|TRBV28|NA
CASRTPGTENTEAFF
TGTGCCAGCAGGACGCCCGGGACAGAGAACACTGAAGCTTTCTTT
>TRBD2|TRBJ2-5|TRBV7-2|NA
CASSSASGRQETQYF
TGTGCCAGCAGCTCAGCGAGCGGGAGACAAGAGACCCAGTACTTC
>NA|TRBJ2-7|TRBV7-8|NA
CASSSSRRSYEQYF
TGTGCCAGCAGCTCTAGCAGAAGGTCCTACGAGCAGTACTTC
>NA|TRBJ2-5|TRBV7-9|NA
CASSPRQPQETQYF
TGTGCCAGCAGCCCGCGACAGCCCCAAGAGACCCAGTACTTC
>NA|TRBJ2-3|TRBV2|NA
CASTNPPAGVTLTSTDTQYF
TGTGCCAGCACCAACCCCCCAGCGGGCGTGACCTTGACTAGCACAGATACGCAGTATTTT
>NA|TRBJ1-5|TRBV6-1|NA
CASSEWAGGNQPQHF
TGTGCCAGCAGTGAATGGGCAGGGGGCAATCAGCCCCAGCATTTT
>NA|TRBJ1-5|TRBV2|NA
CASSQGVYSNQPQHF
TGTGCCAGCAGCCAGGGTGTTTATAGCAATCAGCCCCAGCATTTT
>NA|TRBJ1-1|TRBV30|NA
CAWNLAGLNTEAFF
TGTGCCTGGAACCTAGCGGGATTGAACACTGAAGCTTTCTTT
>TRBD2|TRBJ2-5|TRBV5-1|NA
CASSFRETSGGSQETQYF
TGCGCCAGCAGCTTTAGGGAGACTAGCGGGGGGTCACAAGAGACCCAGTACTTC